This TCR beta chain appears in the sequencing data of a study of long-term antiretroviral therapy in people with HIV. Study observations and caveats: ART preceded a rise in diversity that nonetheless stayed lower than in transplant donor controls. Every time point showed a repertoire led by clones expanded before ART.

Survey-level immunoSEQ v3.0 assays were run. Roughly 40,000-55,000 T-cell genomes per sample were the sequencing target. Here immunoSEQ multiplex PCR was the method, and the copy in TCRdb shows in-frame clones only, minus some. The table shows under 50,000 clones, with around 85% occurring only once. A remark on this clone: Its antigen is unidentified.

This CDR3 spans 16 amino acids. V lost 1 base and J lost 7; bases outside the gene matches: 10. The germline V gene has CDR1 LNHNV and CDR2 YYDKDF (reference sequence). This clonotype was sampled from a woman aged 45 to 65 with HIV. This rearrangement joins TRBV15 to TRBJ1-3; 7 bases align to TRBD1. The material sequenced was unsorted PBMCs, taken 3.1 years after starting antiretroviral therapy. The DNA for the CDR3 is TGTGCCACCAGCAGAGGCAGGGGGGCGGTTTCGAACACCATATATTTT. Its translation is CATSRGRGAVSNTIYF.